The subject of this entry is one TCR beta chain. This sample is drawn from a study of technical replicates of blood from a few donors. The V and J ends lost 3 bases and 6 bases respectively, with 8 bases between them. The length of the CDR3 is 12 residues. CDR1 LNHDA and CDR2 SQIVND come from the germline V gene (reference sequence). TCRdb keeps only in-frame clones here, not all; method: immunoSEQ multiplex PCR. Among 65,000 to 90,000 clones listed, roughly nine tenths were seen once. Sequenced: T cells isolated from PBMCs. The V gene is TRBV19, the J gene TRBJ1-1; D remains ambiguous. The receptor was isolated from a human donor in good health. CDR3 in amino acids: CASSIRGSEAFF. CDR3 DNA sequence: TGTGCCAGTAGTATTCGGGGTTCTGAAGCTTTCTTT. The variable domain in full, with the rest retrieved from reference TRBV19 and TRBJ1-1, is DGGITQSPKYLFRKEGQNVTLSCEQNLNHDAMYWYRQDPGQGLRLIYYSQIVNDFQKGDIAEGYSVSREKKESFPLTVTSAQKNPTAFYLCASSIRGSEAFFGQGTRLTVV.